This TCR beta chain was profiled in a study of cytomegalovirus exposure and HLA in healthy donors (dated 2017 in TCRdb). At the level of the whole study: In an earlier analysis of some 550 of the donors, 276 Gb of sequence data and just under 120 million unique TCR beta sequences from about 190 million T cells were reported. Around 300 gigabases of sequencing data and 70 million to 85 million unique TCR sequences were included in an early release covering around 600 HLA-typed donors. Of the 398 genotyped donors, roughly 85% fell in the genetic ancestry cluster associated with self-reported Caucasian donors. The aim of the study was to test whether cataloging public T cell receptors could identify signatures of past pathogen exposure. Using immunosequencing, the study profiled T cell repertoires from around 680 subjects and related those repertoires to cytomegalovirus serostatus. Besides the first cohort of under 700 subjects, a separate validation cohort made up of 120 different subjects was used. To predict cytomegalovirus infection status, the study combined high-throughput TCR immunosequencing, statistical association of individual TCRs with disease status, and machine learning. In a later analysis, previously published TCR beta repertoires from several hundred donors were re-analyzed and high-resolution HLA genotyping was added so that TCR occurrence patterns could be studied. In the later analysis, no new phenotypic data were used to find candidate immune exposures; instead, reliance was placed on TCR beta sequences and their occurrence across donors. To decide whether each TCR beta V gene segment behaved as functional or pseudogenic, an earlier analysis of some 600 of the donors relied on high-throughput TCR beta sequencing. Donor age, sex, ethnicity and CMV serostatus were compiled together with the repertoire data. Genome-wide SNP genotypes for about 65% of the roughly 670 donors were used in a later genetic analysis, which treated that subset as a discovery cohort. All discovery cohort repertoires had been generated on a single sequencing platform. Both class I and class II loci were covered by HLA typing, at four-digit resolution. Typing coverage differed by locus: A, B, C, DRB1 and DQB1 were typed in roughly 620-630 donors, DQA1 in about 550, DPA1 in around 610, and DPB1 in around 490. Five DR-DQ haplotypes were treated as single units for association and clustering because of strong linkage in the cohort. On average, 235,054 unique TCR beta nucleotide sequences were sequenced per donor among a few hundred genotyped donors of the cohort, with about 19% of those sequences being non-productive. Broader findings and caveats from the paper: The study gave a list of 150 to 200 TCR beta chains associated with cytomegalovirus. CMV serostatus was the only immune exposure information available for the cohort. Specific HLA alleles were associated with more than 15,000 TCR beta sequences at a false discovery rate of 0.05 in a later analysis. Linkage disequilibrium might explain the correlated functional status among segregating V segments, but an unknown experimental factor could not be ruled out. Assigning TCR associations to individual alleles was difficult when HLA alleles, especially DR and DQ, strongly co-occurred. According to a later analysis, most CMV-associated TCR beta chains appeared to be HLA-restricted, and the HLA associations seemed to be driven largely by CMV exposure. A further reported finding was that TCR beta sequences accurately predicted the HLA-A and HLA-B alleles for most subjects in the first cohort. Some IMGT-functional V segments, including TRBV6-2 and TRBV6-3, could not be distinguished by the 87-base-pair reads and were therefore excluded. A later analysis reported that several top co-occurrence clusters appeared linked to parvovirus B19, influenza, CMV and Epstein-Barr virus. In an earlier analysis of under 600 of the donors, most TCR beta V segments were observed in productive rearrangements about 90% or about 30% of the time, broadly matching IMGT annotations. Some 16 rarely observed V segments, including chromosome 9 orphons, were excluded from the earlier analysis of approximately 500 of the donors because counts were too low. While some public TCRs were present in many individuals, most TCR sequences turned up only very rarely across donors. According to a later analysis, TCR association rates differed among HLA loci, with DRB1 alleles showing the most associated TCRs and HLA-C alleles showing the fewest. A cluster of highly shared sequence variants was judged likely to be a technical artifact of the sequencing pipeline. Only TCR beta chains were sequenced in this cohort, and the absence of alpha or paired-chain data limited detectable features. In both the original and validation cohorts, the classifier was reported to diagnose cytomegalovirus status with high specificity and sensitivity. In a later genetic analysis, fewer N-insertions in productive TCRs were reported among donors in an Asian-associated ancestry cluster than the roughly 710-donor mean. HLA typing was unavailable for some donors at each locus, so association tests used only the typed subset. A few of the identified cytomegalovirus-associated TCR beta chains were confirmed in vitro to be specific for cytomegalovirus antigens. The authors suggested that the approach could potentially be generalized to other disease states and immunological phenotypes. In a later genetic analysis, a missense DCLRE1C variant was associated with V-gene and J-gene trimming of TCR beta chains, and the association was replicated in an independent cohort. Sequencing depth was assumed to be roughly uniform across donors in the presence/absence analyses, though that assumption may not hold. In a later analysis, HLA-associated TCR beta chains were found to be more clonally expanded and to have lower generation probabilities than equally common non-associated chains.

The cohort was made up of several hundred healthy bone marrow donors. All cohort members were sampled while nominally healthy, although unrecorded immune exposures were likely present. The donor was CMV seronegative and belonged to the group of several hundred seronegative cohort members. Every donor gave a peripheral blood sample, and the peripheral blood mononuclear cells from that sample were used for TCR beta sequencing. The Qiagen DNeasy Blood Extraction Kit was used to extract genomic DNA from the blood cell samples. The library was generated by the immunoSEQ multiplex PCR assay. For the multiplex PCR, a mixture combining 60 forward primers for TCR Vbeta segments and 13 reverse primers for TCR Jbeta segments was used. The CDR3 region of rearranged TCR beta genes was amplified from genomic DNA with a multiplex PCR assay. Amplified TCR beta libraries were sequenced as 87-base-pair reads on the Illumina HiSeq System. The paper's data handling went like this. Across the 500 to 850 repertoires, a later analysis counted some 81 million unique TCR beta chains, roughly 11 million of which were shared by at least two donors. To remove PCR and sequencing errors, raw reads were error-corrected and collapsed into unique sequences using a nearest-neighbor algorithm that merged closely related sequences. To assign V, D and J gene segments, CDR3 sequences were aligned to IMGT reference sequences. Each retained sequence needed at least a six-nucleotide match to both a V gene segment and a J gene segment. Rearrangements were called productive when the CDR3 lacked stop codons and stayed in frame with V and J; all others were non-productive. CDR3 was defined according to IMGT convention as the region running from the second conserved V-encoded cysteine to the conserved J-encoded phenylalanine. The earlier analysis of 587 of the donors excluded sequences that lacked an unambiguous match to a single V gene segment. An earlier analysis of some 500 of the donors classified V segments as functional when productive rearrangements were above 56.7% and as segregating when the standard deviation between donors was above 5%. To diagnose cytomegalovirus status from the catalog of TCR beta chain sequences, a statistical classification framework was built. A later analysis assigned V and J genes by comparing TCR nucleotide sequences with IMGT/GENE-DB human TR gene sequences. The TCRdist pipeline was used in a later analysis to assign CDR3 sequences and most-parsimonious VDJ recombination scenarios. A later analysis defined each TCR beta chain by its CDR3 amino acid sequence plus V-gene family, and excluded reads lacking a unique V-gene family. In a later analysis, some 600 highly shared, low-generation-probability nucleotide sequences were removed to address suspected cross-contamination and a sequencing artifact. For each public chain, a later analysis derived a clonal expansion index from normalized ranks of inferred template counts within each repertoire. In a later analysis, generation probabilities were computed using a VDJ recombination model fitted to out-of-frame rearrangements, and the results were checked against IGoR. In a later analysis, TCR-TCR, TCR-HLA and TCR-CMV co-occurrence was scored with hypergeometric tests, and a repertoire-size bias correction was applied to TCR pairs. To estimate false discovery rates, a later analysis permuted the HLA or CMV assignments 20 times. In a later analysis, co-occurring TCRs were grouped using DBSCAN, with TCRdist sequence similarity added in when clustering inside HLA-allele-positive subsets. For co-occurrence clustering, repertoires with fewer than 30,000 or more than 120,000 public chains were excluded, along with 5 or 6 repertoires with anomalous nucleotide sharing. Drawn from immuneACCESS, this table holds only the in-frame rearrangements with V and J called that TCRdb kept. Clones are partly lost; checked studies trace under half to an unresolved V gene and leave the rest unexplained. The V and J calls and clone size are taken from that table; D and trimming were inferred from the DNA. Counted in this sample were under 200,000 clones; 79% of them appeared once. The ten largest account for 0.69% of the sample.

Comments on this clone: Its antigen target is currently unknown. Per-base quality was not reported, and no clone a single base away is much larger than it.

The CDR3 runs 16 amino acids, cysteine and phenylalanine included. The read is trimmed to its CDR3 DNA, 48 bases read in frame from base 1. V is cut back by 6 bases and J by 1 base, with 2 bases in the junction unmatched. The CDR1 and CDR2 encoded by the germline V gene are SGHTA and FQGTGA. The sequence was collected from a woman between 40 and 50 years old in good health and CMV-seronegative. Sequenced sample: PBMCs. The chain uses TRBV7-3 and TRBJ2-3; the central 15 bases match TRBD2. The bases read TGTGCCAGCAGGCGGACTAGCGGGAGGGGCACAGATACGCAGTATTTT. Protein translation: CASRRTSGRGTDTQYF.